This T cell receptor (beta chain) was observed in a study of T cell responses to AZD1222 COVID-19 vaccine. The CDR3 has 14 residues. V shed 4 bases, J shed 8 bases, and the junction held 5 bases outside the gene matches. Germline V gene lookup returns CDR1 LGHDT and CDR2 YNNKEL (reference sequence). The assay was immunoSEQ multiplex PCR, and TCRdb's table has in-frame clones only and misses some. The repertoire holds approximately 84,000 clones, with 75% to 90% as singletons. This TCR derives from an adult who received the AZD1222 COVID-19 vaccine. The sequences come from peripheral blood, collected 28 days after the second AZD1222 dose. The genes are TRBV3-1 (or the pseudogene TRBV3-2) and TRBJ1-2; 12 nucleotides match TRBD1. The CDR3 is CASSLGQGAAGYTF. The DNA of the CDR3 is TGTGCCAGCAGCCTGGGACAGGGGGCAGCAGGCTACACCTTC.